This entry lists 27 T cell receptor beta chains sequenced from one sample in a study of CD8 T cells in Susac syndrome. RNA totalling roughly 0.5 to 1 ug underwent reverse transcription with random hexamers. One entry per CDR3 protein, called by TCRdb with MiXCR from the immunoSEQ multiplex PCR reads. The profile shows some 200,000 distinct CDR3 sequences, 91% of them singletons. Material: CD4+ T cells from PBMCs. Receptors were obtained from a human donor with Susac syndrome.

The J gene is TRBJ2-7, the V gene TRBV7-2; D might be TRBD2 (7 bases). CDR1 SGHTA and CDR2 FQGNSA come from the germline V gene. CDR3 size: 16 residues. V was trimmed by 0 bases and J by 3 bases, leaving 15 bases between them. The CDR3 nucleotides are TGTGCCAGCAGCTTAGCAGGTGGGGGGGCGGTCTACGAGCAGTACTTC. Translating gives CASSLAGGGAVYEQYF.

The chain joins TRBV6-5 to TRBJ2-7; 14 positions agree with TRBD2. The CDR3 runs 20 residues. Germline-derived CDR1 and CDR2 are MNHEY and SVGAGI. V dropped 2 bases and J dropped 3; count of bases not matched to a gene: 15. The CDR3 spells CASSYPGTSGSSRGNYEQYF. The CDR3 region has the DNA TGTGCCAGCAGTTACCCGGGGACTAGCGGGAGCTCAAGGGGAAACTACGAGCAGTACTTC.

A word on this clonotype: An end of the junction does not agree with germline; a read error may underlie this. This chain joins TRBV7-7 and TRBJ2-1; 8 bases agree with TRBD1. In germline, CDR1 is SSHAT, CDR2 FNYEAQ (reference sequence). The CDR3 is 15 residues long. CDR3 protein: CASSLLQGAGNEQFF. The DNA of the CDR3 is TGTGCTAGCAGCTTATTGCAGGGGGCGGGAAATGAGCAGTTCTTC.

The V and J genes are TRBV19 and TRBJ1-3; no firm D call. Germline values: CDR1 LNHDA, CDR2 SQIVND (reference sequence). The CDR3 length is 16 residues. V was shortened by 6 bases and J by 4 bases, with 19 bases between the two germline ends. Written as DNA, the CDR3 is TGTGCCAGTAGGAAGTATTCAGAGGGAGACGGAAACACCATATATTTT. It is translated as CASRKYSEGDGNTIYF.

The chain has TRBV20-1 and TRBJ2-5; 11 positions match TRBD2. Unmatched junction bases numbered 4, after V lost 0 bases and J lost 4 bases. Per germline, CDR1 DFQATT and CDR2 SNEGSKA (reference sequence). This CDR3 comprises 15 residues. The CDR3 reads CSARDFLAGGETQYF. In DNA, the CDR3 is TGCAGTGCTAGAGATTTCCTAGCGGGAGGAGAGACCCAGTACTTC.

Here the CDR3 reads CASSVGVAGGQETQYF. CDR3 nucleotides: TGTGCCAGCAGCGTAGGGGTAGCGGGAGGTCAAGAGACCCAGTACTTC. This chain links TRBV9 with TRBJ2-5, with 10 bases lining up with TRBD2. This CDR3 comprises 16 residues. Germline V gene lookup returns CDR1 SGDLS and CDR2 YYNGEE. J gave up 2 bases and V 0 bases, and 4 bases lay outside the gene matches.

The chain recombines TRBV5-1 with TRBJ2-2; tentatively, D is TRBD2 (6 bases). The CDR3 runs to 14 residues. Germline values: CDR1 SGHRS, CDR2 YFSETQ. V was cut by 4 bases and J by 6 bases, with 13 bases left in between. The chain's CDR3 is CASSPSGGPGELFF. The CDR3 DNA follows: TGCGCCAGCAGCCCCTCCGGAGGGCCCGGGGAGCTGTTTTTT.

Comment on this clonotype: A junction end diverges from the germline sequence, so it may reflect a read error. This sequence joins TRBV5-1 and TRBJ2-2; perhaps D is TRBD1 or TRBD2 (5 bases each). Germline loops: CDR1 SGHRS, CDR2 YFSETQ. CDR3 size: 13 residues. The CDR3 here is CASSLLGTVELFF. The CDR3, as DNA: TGCGCCAGCAGCTTGTTAGGGACCGTGGAGCTGTTTTTT.

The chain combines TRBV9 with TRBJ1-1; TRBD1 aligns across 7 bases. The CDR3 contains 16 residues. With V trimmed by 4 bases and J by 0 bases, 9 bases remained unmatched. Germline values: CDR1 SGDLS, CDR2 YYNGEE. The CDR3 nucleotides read TGTGCCAGCAGCAGACTACCCCAGGGGGTGAACACTGAAGCTTTCTTT. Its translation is CASSRLPQGVNTEAFF.

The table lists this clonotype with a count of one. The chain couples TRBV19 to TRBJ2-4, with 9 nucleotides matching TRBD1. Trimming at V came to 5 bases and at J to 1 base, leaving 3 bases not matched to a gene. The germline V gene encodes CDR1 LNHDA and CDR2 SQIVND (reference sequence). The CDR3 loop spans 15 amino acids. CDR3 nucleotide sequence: TGTGCCAGTAGTGACGGACAGGGGGCCAAAAACATTCAGTACTTC. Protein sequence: CASSDGQGAKNIQYF. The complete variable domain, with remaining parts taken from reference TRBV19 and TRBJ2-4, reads DGGITQSPKYLFRKEGQNVTLSCEQNLNHDAMYWYRQDPGQGLRLIYYSQIVNDFQKGDIAEGYSVSREKKESFPLTVTSAQKNPTAFYLCASSDGQGAKNIQYFGAGTRLSVL.

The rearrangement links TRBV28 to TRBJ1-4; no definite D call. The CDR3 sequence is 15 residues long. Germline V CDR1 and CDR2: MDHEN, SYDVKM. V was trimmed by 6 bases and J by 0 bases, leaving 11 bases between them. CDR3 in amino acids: CASSDSKATNEKLFF. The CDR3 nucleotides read TGTGCCAGCAGCGACTCCAAAGCAACTAATGAAAAACTGTTTTTT.

Here the CDR3 reads CATSRDLGNTEAFF. CDR3 in DNA: TGTGCCACCAGCAGAGATCTAGGGAACACTGAAGCTTTCTTT. This chain uses TRBV15 with TRBJ1-1; no clear D. Trimming removed 0 bases at V and 1 base at J, with 6 bases between. Germline lookup yields CDR1 LNHNV and CDR2 YYDKDF (reference sequence). This CDR3 contains 14 residues.

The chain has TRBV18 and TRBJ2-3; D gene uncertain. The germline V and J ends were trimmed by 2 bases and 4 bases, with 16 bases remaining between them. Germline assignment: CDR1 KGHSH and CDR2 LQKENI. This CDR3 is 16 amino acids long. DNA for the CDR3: TGTGCCAGCTCACCATTCGACCCAAGGTCCCCAGATACGCAGTATTTT. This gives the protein CASSPFDPRSPDTQYF.

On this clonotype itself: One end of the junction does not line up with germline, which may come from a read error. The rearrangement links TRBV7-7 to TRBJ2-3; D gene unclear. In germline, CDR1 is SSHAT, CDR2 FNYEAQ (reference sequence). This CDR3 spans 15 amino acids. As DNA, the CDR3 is TGTGCTAGCAGCCCCTCTCCGGGCGCATCAGATACGCAGTATTTT. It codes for CASSPSPGASDTQYF.

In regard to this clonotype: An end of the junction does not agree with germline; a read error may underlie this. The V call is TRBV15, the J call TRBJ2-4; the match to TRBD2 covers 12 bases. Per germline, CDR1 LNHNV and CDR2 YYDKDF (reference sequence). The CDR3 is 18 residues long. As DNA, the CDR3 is TGTGCCACCAGCAGAGAGGCTAGCGGGAGGGCCCGAGGAAACATTCAGTGCTTC. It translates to CATSREASGRARGNIQCF.

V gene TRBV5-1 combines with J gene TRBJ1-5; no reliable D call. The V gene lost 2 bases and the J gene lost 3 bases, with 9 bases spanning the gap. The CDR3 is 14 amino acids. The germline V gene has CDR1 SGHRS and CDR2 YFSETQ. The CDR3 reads CASSLSGVNQPQHF. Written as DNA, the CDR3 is TGCGCCAGCAGCTTAAGCGGAGTCAATCAGCCCCAGCATTTT.

CDR3 nucleotide sequence: TGTGCCAGCAGCTACCGCGAGCAGTACTTC. Translation gives CASSYREQYF. The chain joins TRBV5-8 to TRBJ2-7, with unresolved D. The V gene lost 3 bases and the J gene lost 6 bases, with 4 bases spanning the gap. This CDR3 is built from 10 residues. Germline V lookup: CDR1 SGHTS, CDR2 YDEGEE.

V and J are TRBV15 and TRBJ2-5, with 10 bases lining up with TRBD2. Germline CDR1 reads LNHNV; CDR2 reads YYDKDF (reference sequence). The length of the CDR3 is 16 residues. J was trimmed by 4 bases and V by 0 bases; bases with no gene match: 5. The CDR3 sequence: CATSRDPSGGGETQYF. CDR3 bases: TGTGCCACCAGCAGAGACCCTAGCGGGGGCGGAGAGACCCAGTACTTC.

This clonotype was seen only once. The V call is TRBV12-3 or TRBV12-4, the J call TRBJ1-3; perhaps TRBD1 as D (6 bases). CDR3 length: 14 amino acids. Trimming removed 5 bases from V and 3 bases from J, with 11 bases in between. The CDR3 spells CASSQQGIGNTIYF. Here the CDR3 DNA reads TGTGCCAGCAGTCAACAGGGAATTGGAAACACCATATATTTT.

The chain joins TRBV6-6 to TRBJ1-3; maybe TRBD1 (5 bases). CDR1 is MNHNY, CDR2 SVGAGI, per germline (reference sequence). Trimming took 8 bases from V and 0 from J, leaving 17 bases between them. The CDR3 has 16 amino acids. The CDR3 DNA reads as TGTGCCAGCCATACTGTCTCAGGGAGCTCTGGAAACACCATATATTTT. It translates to CASHTVSGSSGNTIYF.

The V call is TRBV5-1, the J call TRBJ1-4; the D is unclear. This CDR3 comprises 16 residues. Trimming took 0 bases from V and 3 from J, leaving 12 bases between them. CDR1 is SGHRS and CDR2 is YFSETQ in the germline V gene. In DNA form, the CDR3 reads TGCGCCAGCAGCTTGGGGAGATCTCCATCTAATGAAAAACTGTTTTTT. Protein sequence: CASSLGRSPSNEKLFF.

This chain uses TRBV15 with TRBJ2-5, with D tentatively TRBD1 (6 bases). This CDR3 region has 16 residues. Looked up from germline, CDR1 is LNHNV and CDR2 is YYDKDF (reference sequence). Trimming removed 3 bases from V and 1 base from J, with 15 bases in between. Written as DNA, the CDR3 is TGTGCCACCAGCAGCCCAGTAGGGACACCCCAAGAGACCCAGTACTTC. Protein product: CATSSPVGTPQETQYF.

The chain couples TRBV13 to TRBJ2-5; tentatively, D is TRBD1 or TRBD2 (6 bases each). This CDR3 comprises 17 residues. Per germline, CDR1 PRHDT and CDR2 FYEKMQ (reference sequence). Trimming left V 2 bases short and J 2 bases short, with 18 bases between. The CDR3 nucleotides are TGTGCCAGCAGCTTAAATGAGGGGGGACAATCTCAAGAGACCCAGTACTTC. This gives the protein CASSLNEGGQSQETQYF.

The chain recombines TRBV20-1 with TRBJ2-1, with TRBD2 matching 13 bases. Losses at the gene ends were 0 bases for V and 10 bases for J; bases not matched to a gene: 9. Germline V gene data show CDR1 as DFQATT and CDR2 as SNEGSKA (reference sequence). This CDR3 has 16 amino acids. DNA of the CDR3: TGCAGTGCTAGAGACCTAGGGACTAGCGGGACAGGCGAGCAGTTCTTC. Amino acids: CSARDLGTSGTGEQFF.

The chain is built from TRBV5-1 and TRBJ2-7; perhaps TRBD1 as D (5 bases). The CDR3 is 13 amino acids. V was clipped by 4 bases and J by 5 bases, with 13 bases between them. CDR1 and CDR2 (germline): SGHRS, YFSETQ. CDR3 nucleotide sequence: TGCGCCAGCAGCCAACAAGACAGCAACGAGCAGTACTTC. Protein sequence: CASSQQDSNEQYF.

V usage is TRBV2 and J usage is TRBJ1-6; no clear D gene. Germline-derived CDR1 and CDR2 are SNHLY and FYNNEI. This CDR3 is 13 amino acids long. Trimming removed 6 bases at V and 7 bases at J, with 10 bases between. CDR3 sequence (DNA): TGTGCCAGCAGGCCGACCTGGAATTCACCCCTCCACTTT. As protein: CASRPTWNSPLHF. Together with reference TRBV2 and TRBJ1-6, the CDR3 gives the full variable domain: EPEVTQTPSHQVTQMGQEVILRCVPISNHLYFYWYRQILGQKVEFLVSFYNNEISEKSEIFDDQFSVERPDGSNFTLKIRSTKLEDSAMYFCASRPTWNSPLHFGNGTRLTVT.

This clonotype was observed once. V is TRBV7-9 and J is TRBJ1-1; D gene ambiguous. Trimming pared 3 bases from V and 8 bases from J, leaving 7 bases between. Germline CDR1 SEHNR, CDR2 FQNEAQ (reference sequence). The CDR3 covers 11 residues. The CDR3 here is CASSLVGEAFF. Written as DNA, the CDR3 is TGTGCCAGCAGCTTGGTAGGGGAAGCTTTCTTT.